These 31 T cell receptor beta chains share one sample of origin, sequenced in a study of cytomegalovirus exposure and HLA in healthy donors. PCR was performed using 60 Vbeta and 13 Jbeta primers. Profiled with immunoSEQ multiplex PCR; TCRdb holds only in-frame clones, not every one. The sample includes over 150,000 clones, around four fifths seen only once; the top ten take about 11%. The sequenced sample consisted of PBMCs. Source of these receptors: a man aged 50-60 years in good health and CMV-seropositive.

The V call is TRBV13, the J call TRBJ2-7, with 14 bases fitting TRBD2. J gave up 1 base and V 5 bases, and 10 bases lay outside the gene matches. This CDR3 comprises 18 residues. Germline loops: CDR1 PRHDT, CDR2 FYEKMQ (reference sequence). The CDR3 nucleotides read TGTGCCAGCAGCCCGGGACTAGCGGGAGAGGGGGTTTCCTACGAGCAGTACTTC. Encoded protein: CASSPGLAGEGVSYEQYF.

The rearrangement uses TRBV11-1 and TRBJ1-2; D call uncertain. This CDR3 comprises 13 residues. The germline gives CDR1 SGHAT, CDR2 FQDESV (reference sequence). V was pared by 2 bases and J by 8 bases, with 12 bases between. CDR3 protein: CASSLFQEEGYTF. CDR3 DNA sequence: TGTGCCAGCAGCTTATTCCAGGAGGAAGGCTACACCTTC.

This clone was observed a handful of times. The chain joins TRBV4-3 to TRBJ2-3; D is undetermined. The CDR3 runs 15 residues. The V end was cut by 5 bases, the J end by 1 base, with 13 bases between. Germline loops: CDR1 LGHNA, CDR2 YSLEER. CDR3 coding DNA: TGCGCCAGCAGCGAAGCTTGGGCCCGCACAGATACGCAGTATTTT. The encoded protein is CASSEAWARTDTQYF.

The rearrangement links TRBV28 to TRBJ1-1; 10 positions match TRBD1. The CDR3 is made up of 15 amino acids. CDR1 and CDR2 from the germline V gene are MDHEN and SYDVKM. After removal of 6 bases from V and 4 bases from J, the junction contained 8 bases not matched to a gene. CDR3 sequence reads: CASRPGTGVLTEAFF. The CDR3 DNA is TGTGCCAGCAGGCCCGGGACAGGGGTCCTCACTGAAGCTTTCTTT.

J is TRBJ2-1 and V is TRBV15, with TRBD2 matching 10 bases. The CDR3 is made up of 13 amino acids. CDR1 is LNHNV, CDR2 YYDKDF, per germline (reference sequence). V trimming: 6 bases; J trimming: 14 bases; junction bases outside the gene matches: 10. CDR3 in amino acids: CATRSKRGGDEFF. In DNA form, the CDR3 reads TGTGCCACCAGGAGCAAGCGGGGGGGCGACGAGTTCTTC.

The CDR3 spells CASSEGTGVNYEQYF. CDR3 nucleotides: TGTGCCAGCAGCGAGGGGACAGGGGTGAACTACGAGCAGTACTTC. The chain combines TRBV9 with TRBJ2-7; 10 bases fit TRBD1. This CDR3 region has 15 residues. J lost 3 bases, V lost 3 bases, and 6 bases had no gene match. CDR1 SGDLS and CDR2 YYNGEE come from the germline V gene.

A word on this clone: Other DNA sequences in this specimen translate into the identical CDR3. This chain uses TRBV7-3 with TRBJ2-1; 9 nucleotides align to TRBD2. Trimming took 5 bases from V and 7 from J; bases not matched to a gene: 9. Germline CDR1 is SGHTA and CDR2 is FQGTGA. The CDR3 has 15 residues. CDR3 coding DNA: TGTGCCAGCAGCCCCGTTAGCGGGAGTTGGAATGAGCAGTTCTTC. Translation gives CASSPVSGSWNEQFF.

This clone was seen only once. The chain couples TRBV28 to TRBJ1-4; D is undetermined. CDR1 and CDR2 (germline): MDHEN, SYDVKM. The V gene lost 2 bases and the J gene lost 3 bases, with 10 bases spanning the gap. CDR3 length: 15 residues. CDR3: CASSLPGFSNEKLFF. CDR3 in DNA: TGTGCCAGCAGTTTACCGGGGTTTTCTAATGAAAAACTGTTTTTT.

J is TRBJ1-5 and V is TRBV19, with D possibly being TRBD1 (6 bases). V was clipped by 5 bases and J by 4 bases, with 9 bases between them. The germline V gene encodes CDR1 LNHDA and CDR2 SQIVND (reference sequence). The CDR3 is 13 residues long. The CDR3 spells CASSRQGNQPQHF. The DNA for the CDR3 is TGTGCCAGTAGTCGCCAGGGGAATCAGCCCCAGCATTTT. Looking up the rest from reference TRBV19 and TRBJ1-5 gives the full variable domain: DGGITQSPKYLFRKEGQNVTLSCEQNLNHDAMYWYRQDPGQGLRLIYYSQIVNDFQKGDIAEGYSVSREKKESFPLTVTSAQKNPTAFYLCASSRQGNQPQHFGDGTRLSIL.

The chain has TRBV6-5 and TRBJ1-3; maybe TRBD1 (6 bases). The CDR3 length is 12 residues. Trimming removed 5 bases at V and 4 bases at J, with 6 bases between. Per germline, CDR1 MNHEY and CDR2 SVGAGI. This CDR3 reads CASSQGGNTIYF. Written as DNA, the CDR3 is TGTGCCAGCAGTCAGGGGGGAAACACCATATATTTT.

This clone has just a few counts. The chain joins TRBV7-9 to TRBJ2-2; D might be TRBD1 (5 bases). Germline V gives CDR1 SEHNR, CDR2 FQNEAQ (reference sequence). This CDR3 is 13 amino acids long. Trimming removed 5 bases from V and 5 bases from J, with 9 bases in between. Here the CDR3 reads CASSRGGTGELFF. The CDR3 DNA reads as TGTGCCAGCAGCAGGGGCGGTACCGGGGAGCTGTTTTTT.

To note about this clone: A read error may account for a junction end that differs from germline. The J gene is TRBJ2-5, the V gene TRBV7-7, with D possibly being TRBD2 (6 bases). Germline assignment: CDR1 SSHAT and CDR2 FNYEAQ (reference sequence). The CDR3 is made up of 12 amino acids. The CDR3, as DNA: TGTGCTAGCAGCCCTCCCCGGGGGTCCCAGTACTTC. Translation gives CASSPPRGSQYF.

This rearrangement joins TRBV7-2 to TRBJ1-1, with D possibly TRBD1 on 6 matching bases. Germline V gene lookup returns CDR1 SGHTA and CDR2 FQGNSA. The CDR3 has 13 residues. V was cut by 5 bases and J by 1 base, with 8 bases left in between. Here the CDR3 reads CASSQQGNTEAFF. The DNA of the CDR3 is TGTGCCAGCAGCCAACAGGGGAACACTGAAGCTTTCTTT.

V is TRBV7-9 and J is TRBJ1-2; D ambiguous. V dropped 5 bases and J dropped 6 bases, with 19 bases sitting between them. From germline, CDR1 is SEHNR and CDR2 FQNEAQ (reference sequence). This CDR3 has 15 amino acids. CDR3 region: CASSPTPDGSDGYTF. The CDR3 coding sequence is TGTGCCAGCAGCCCGACTCCGGACGGGAGTGATGGCTACACCTTC.

CDR3 coding DNA: TGCGCCAGCACCGCTGTTAAGGGGGCGGCTTTCGAGCAGTACTTC. The encoded protein is CASTAVKGAAFEQYF. The genes are TRBV5-1 and TRBJ2-7; the match to TRBD1 covers 7 bases. Germline CDR1 reads SGHRS; CDR2 reads YFSETQ. The CDR3 covers 15 residues. The ends lost 6 bases at V and 6 bases at J; junction bases unmatched: 15.

Only a few counts were recorded for this clone. The chain is built from TRBV6-5 and TRBJ2-7; the D gene is possibly TRBD2 (5 bases). Trimming shortened V by 0 bases and J by 3 bases, and 15 bases separated the two germline ends. CDR3 length: 16 amino acids. Germline V gene sequence: CDR1 MNHEY, CDR2 SVGAGI. The CDR3 loop reads CASSYSSSPRSYEQYF. The CDR3 nucleotides are TGTGCCAGCAGTTACTCGTCTAGCCCCCGAAGCTACGAGCAGTACTTC.

The rearrangement links TRBV30 to TRBJ1-1; tentatively, D is TRBD1 (6 bases). Germline V gene sequence: CDR1 GTSNPN, CDR2 SVGIG (reference sequence). CDR3 length equals 13 residues. V was pared by 5 bases and J by 8 bases, with 18 bases between. For the CDR3, the DNA is TGTGCCTGGGTAGCCTCGGGACAAACGGAAGCTTTCTTT. This sequence encodes CAWVASGQTEAFF.

The chain recombines TRBV28 with TRBJ2-2; the D is unclear. Trimming removed 7 bases at V and 0 bases at J, with 3 bases between. CDR1 MDHEN and CDR2 SYDVKM come from the germline V gene. CDR3 length equals 12 residues. The CDR3 DNA follows: TGTGCCAGCATTACGAACACCGGGGAGCTGTTTTTT. It is translated as CASITNTGELFF.

This clone was seen just once. The chain couples TRBV28 to TRBJ1-5; 8 nucleotides align to TRBD1. V gave up 7 bases and J gave up 1 base; unmatched junction bases: 6. Germline V gives CDR1 MDHEN, CDR2 SYDVKM. The CDR3 extends over 15 amino acids. CDR3 region: CASILQGASNQPQHF. In DNA, the CDR3 is TGTGCCAGCATTTTGCAGGGGGCGAGCAATCAGCCCCAGCATTTT.

The chain employs TRBV5-4 and TRBJ2-7; 12 nucleotides align to TRBD2. The CDR3 has 15 amino acids. Germline V gives CDR1 SGHNT, CDR2 YYREEE (reference sequence). J was trimmed by 2 bases and V by 4 bases; bases with no gene match: 4. CDR3 sequence (DNA): TGTGCCAGCAGCGAGGGACTAGCGGGCCCCTACGAGCAGTACTTC. Encoded protein: CASSEGLAGPYEQYF.

The rearrangement uses TRBV7-6 and TRBJ1-1; 7 nucleotides match TRBD1. Trimming cost V 1 base and J 1 base; bases outside gene matches: 0. Germline assignment: CDR1 SGHVS and CDR2 FNYEAQ. The CDR3 runs to 14 residues. The CDR3 is CASSLGTGNTEAFF. The CDR3 nucleotides are TGTGCCAGCAGCTTAGGGACAGGGAACACTGAAGCTTTCTTT.

This rearrangement joins TRBV5-8 to TRBJ2-3; tentatively, D is TRBD1 (6 bases). In germline, CDR1 is SGHTS, CDR2 YDEGEE. Trimming cost V 1 base and J 0 bases, with 6 bases left between them. The CDR3 spans 14 residues. The CDR3 reads CASSLQGSTDTQYF. The CDR3 DNA is TGTGCCAGCAGCTTGCAGGGGAGCACAGATACGCAGTATTTT.

This CDR3 is CASSSTQYTGELFF. The CDR3 DNA reads as TGTGCCAGCAGCTCCACCCAGTACACCGGGGAGCTGTTTTTT. The gene calls are TRBV7-9 and TRBJ2-2; D unclear. Looked up from germline, CDR1 is SEHNR and CDR2 is FQNEAQ (reference sequence). This CDR3 is 14 amino acids long. Trimming took off 4 bases at V and 3 bases at J, with 9 bases between the two ends.

This chain uses TRBV28 with TRBJ1-5; 7 nucleotides agree with TRBD1. This CDR3 is 14 amino acids long. Germline lookup yields CDR1 MDHEN and CDR2 SYDVKM. Unmatched junction bases numbered 4, after V lost 4 bases and J lost 4 bases. The CDR3 coding sequence is TGTGCCAGCAGTTCGACAGGGTTAAATCAGCCCCAGCATTTT. Amino acid sequence: CASSSTGLNQPQHF.

The chain recombines TRBV4-2 with TRBJ1-2, with TRBD1 as a possible D gene (5 bases). CDR1 is LGHNA and CDR2 is YNFKEQ in the germline V gene. CDR3 size: 19 residues. V lost 1 base and J 8 bases, leaving 29 bases between the germline ends. CDR3 DNA sequence: TGTGCCAGCAGCCAAGTCCCAGGGAACCTCAATAATCTATGGCGAGGCTACACCTTC. Protein product: CASSQVPGNLNNLWRGYTF.

V gene TRBV7-8 combines with J gene TRBJ2-1, with D possibly TRBD1 on 5 matching bases. The V end was cut by 4 bases, the J end by 6 bases, with 10 bases between. Germline V gives CDR1 SGHVS, CDR2 FQNEAQ. The CDR3 spans 13 residues. CDR3 nucleotide sequence: TGTGCCAGCAGCTCAGGGTCGGTCAATGAGCAGTTCTTC. It is translated as CASSSGSVNEQFF.

The J gene is TRBJ2-5, the V gene TRBV28; 8 bases match TRBD1. CDR1 MDHEN and CDR2 SYDVKM come from the germline V gene. Trimming at V came to 4 bases and at J to 0 bases, leaving 16 bases not matched to a gene. The CDR3 is 19 residues long. The CDR3: CASSSLSGERDRYQETQYF. The CDR3 region has the DNA TGTGCCAGCAGTTCCTTATCGGGAGAACGGGACAGGTACCAAGAGACCCAGTACTTC. The variable domain in full, completed from reference TRBV28 and TRBJ2-5, reads DVKVTQSSRYLVKRTGEKVFLECVQDMDHENMFWYRQDPGLGLRLIYFSYDVKMKEKGDIPEGYSVSREKKERFSLILESASTNQTSMYLCASSSLSGERDRYQETQYFGPGTRLLVL.

V and J are TRBV23-1 and TRBJ2-6; TRBD1 matches 7 bases. TRBV23-1 is an ORF, with its function uncertain. The V segment lost 3 bases and the J segment 0 bases; nucleotides outside the gene matches: 14. The CDR3 has 20 residues. CDR3: CASSHTYSGTAPSGANVLTF. CDR3 DNA sequence: TGCGCCAGCAGTCACACATATTCCGGGACAGCCCCCTCTGGGGCCAACGTCCTGACTTTC.

The chain is built from TRBV5-6 and TRBJ1-2, with 12 bases lining up with TRBD1. The CDR3 extends over 18 amino acids. The V gene end was trimmed by 1 base and the J gene end by 0 bases; junction bases not matched to a gene: 7. Per germline, CDR1 SGHDT and CDR2 YYEEEE. CDR3 region: CASSLYGTGGPTNYGYTF. In nucleotides, the CDR3 is TGTGCCAGCAGCTTGTATGGGACAGGGGGCCCTACTAACTATGGCTACACCTTC.

The rearrangement joins TRBV5-4 to TRBJ2-2, with D possibly TRBD1 on 6 matching bases. Per the germline V gene, CDR1 is SGHNT and CDR2 is YYREEE (reference sequence). Trimming shortened V by 1 base and J by 4 bases, and 8 bases separated the two germline ends. The length of the CDR3 is 14 residues. CDR3 sequence (DNA): TGTGCCAGCAGCTTGTGGGGGCCCACCGGGGAGCTGTTTTTT. This encodes CASSLWGPTGELFF.

The rearrangement uses TRBV28 and TRBJ1-2; 7 bases align to TRBD1. This CDR3 region has 17 residues. V was clipped by 6 bases and J by 2 bases; unmatched bases: 15. CDR1 is MDHEN, CDR2 SYDVKM, per germline. CDR3 nucleotides: TGTGCCAGCAGCACGTCCGGGACAGCTGATCAAAACTATGGCTACACCTTC. This encodes CASSTSGTADQNYGYTF.